This is a list of T cell receptor beta chains from one sample in a study of T cells in Graves' hyperthyroidism and ophthalmopathy. One entry per CDR3 protein, called by TCRdb with MiXCR from the multiplex PCR reads. Among 350,000 to 400,000 distinct CDR3 sequences listed, just under 15% were seen once. The specimen sequenced was blood. These receptors were taken from a woman younger than 45 with Graves' hyperthyroidism. Each CDR3 is given with its conserved first and last residue. D genes are given only for firm matches. Size values are once, few and many counts, or a class for expanded clones, and some rows have none.

D	size	J	V	CDR3	DNA
.	many	TRBJ1-1	TRBV13	CASSLDSLYTEAFF	TGTGCCAGCAGCTTGGACAGTCTTTACACTGAAGCTTTCTTT
TRBD2	few	TRBJ2-7	TRBV12-3/TRBV12-4	CASSPSGTLSYEQYF	TGTGCCAGCAGTCCGAGCGGGACCCTCTCCTACGAGCAGTACTTC
.	many	TRBJ1-1	TRBV20-1	CSARLQGYTEAFF	TGCAGTGCTAGGTTACAGGGCTACACTGAAGCTTTCTTT
.	.	TRBJ2-4	TRBV5-1	CASSWSGERIQYF	TGCGCCAGCAGCTGGTCAGGGGAGAGGATTCAGTACTTC
TRBD1	many	TRBJ2-7	TRBV18	CASSPPSLSDRAYEQYF	TGTGCCAGCTCGCCCCCTTCACTCTCGGACAGGGCCTACGAGCAGTACTTC
TRBD2	.	TRBJ2-1	TRBV2	CASSRTSVSSYNEQFF	TGTGCCAGCAGCCGGACTAGCGTGTCGTCCTACAATGAGCAGTTCTTC
TRBD1	.	TRBJ1-1	TRBV28	CASSQRALQGSNTEAFF	TGTGCCAGCAGCCAAAGGGCTCTACAGGGGTCGAACACTGAAGCTTTCTTT
TRBD2	many	TRBJ2-7	TRBV7-9	CASSLGSGSSEQYF	TGTGCCAGCAGCTTAGGAAGCGGGAGTAGCGAGCAGTACTTC
.	.	TRBJ1-4	TRBV20-1	CSARAGGNNEKLFF	TGCAGTGCTAGAGCGGGAGGGAATAATGAAAAACTGTTTTTT
.	.	TRBJ2-3	TRBV29-1	CSVTRVFGTDTQYF	TGCAGCGTGACACGGGTATTCGGCACAGATACGCAGTATTTT
.	many	TRBJ2-1	TRBV2	CASSVRPNEQFF	TGTGCCAGCAGTGTGAGACCCAATGAGCAGTTCTTC
.	many	TRBJ2-3	TRBV27	CASSTPRDPVGTQYF	TGTGCCAGCAGTACACCTCGGGACCCGGTGGGGACGCAGTATTTT
TRBD1	.	TRBJ1-2	TRBV7-9	CASSSTGTVPNYGYTF	TGTGCCAGCAGCTCCACCGGGACAGTTCCTAACTATGGCTACACCTTC
.	few	TRBJ2-1	TRBV19	CASSRPGPLANEQFF	TGTGCCAGTAGTAGACCGGGACCATTGGCCAATGAGCAGTTCTTC
.	few	TRBJ2-7	TRBV2	CASSAGDTFYEQYF	TGTGCCAGCAGTGCAGGGGACACGTTTTACGAGCAGTACTTC
TRBD2	many	TRBJ2-5	TRBV28	CASRTGLAGGVQETQYF	TGTGCCAGCAGAACGGGACTAGCGGGAGGGGTACAAGAGACCCAGTACTTC
TRBD2	few	TRBJ2-7	TRBV3-1	CASSRGLAELWYEQYF	TGTGCCAGCAGCCGGGGACTAGCGGAGCTCTGGTACGAGCAGTACTTC
TRBD1	.	TRBJ1-2	TRBV19	CASSNWDSENYGYTF	TGTGCCAGTAGTAACTGGGACAGCGAGAACTATGGCTACACCTTC
TRBD2	many	TRBJ2-5	TRBV7-3	CASSPRGGETQYF	TGTGCCAGCAGCCCGCGGGGGGGAGAGACCCAGTACTTC
.	.	TRBJ2-7	TRBV5-1	CASSLLGDAGGYEQYF	TGCGCCAGCAGCTTGTTAGGGGACGCTGGGGGCTACGAGCAGTACTTC
.	many	TRBJ2-5	TRBV7-2	CASSYQGTETQYF	TGTGCCAGCAGCTACCAGGGGACAGAGACCCAGTACTTC
.	many	TRBJ2-6	TRBV28	CARLSGANVLTF	TGTGCCCGCTTATCTGGGGCCAACGTCCTGACTTTC
TRBD2	many	TRBJ2-3	TRBV28	CASGGRGGSTDTQYF	TGTGCCAGCGGCGGGAGAGGAGGGAGCACAGATACGCAGTATTTT
.	.	TRBJ2-2	TRBV6-6	CASSYSSSVTGELFF	TGTGCCAGCAGTTACTCGAGTTCGGTCACCGGGGAGCTGTTTTTT
.	.	TRBJ2-3	TRBV9	CASSVVWIGDTQYF	TGTGCCAGCAGCGTAGTTTGGATTGGAGATACGCAGTATTTT
.	many	TRBJ2-3	TRBV11-2	CASSWDGTPYGDTQYF	TGTGCCAGCAGCTGGGACGGGACTCCCTACGGAGATACGCAGTATTTT
TRBD2	.	TRBJ2-6	TRBV5-1	CASSLEWGGSGANVLTF	TGCGCCAGCAGCTTGGAATGGGGGGGATCTGGGGCCAACGTCCTGACTTTC
.	many	TRBJ2-5	TRBV18	CASSPATETQYF	TGTGCCAGCTCTCCGGCTACGGAGACCCAGTACTTC
TRBD1	many	TRBJ1-1	TRBV2	CASSPHADRVTEAFF	TGTGCCAGCAGTCCCCACGCGGACAGGGTGACTGAAGCTTTCTTT